Sequencing of this TCR beta chain was carried out in a study of T cells in tuberculosis (dated by TCRdb to 2016 to 2018). The study in broad terms: In the study, CD1B tetramers and high-throughput TCR immunosequencing were combined to characterize T cells specific for the mycobacterial lipid antigen glucose monomycolate (GMM). IGRA-negative adolescents, IGRA-positive adolescents with latent tuberculosis and adults with active tuberculosis, nine to ten per group, were compared in a South African clinical cohort. Active tuberculosis patient PBMC were archived before or within 7 days of starting standard anti-tuberculosis treatment.

According to the study, the label for this sample's time point signals: new active TB diagnosis, blood taken before or within 7 days of starting treatment. The active tuberculosis patients were newly diagnosed, HIV-seronegative South African adults aged 18 years or older. Active tuberculosis was confirmed by positive sputum smear microscopy and/or positive M. tuberculosis culture. Unsorted cryopreserved PBMC were immunosequenced, covering on average approximately 100,000 T cells per clinical donor. The germline V and J ends show losses of 6 bases and 10 bases respectively, and no gene match explains 9 bases of the junction. Inclusive of the bounding cysteine and phenylalanine, the CDR3 is 14 residues long. CDR3 DNA is the only sequence kept; it has 42 bases, read in frame from the first base. CDR1 and CDR2 (SGHTS, YDEGEE) derive from the germline V gene. The immunoSEQ multiplex PCR assay was used to generate TCR libraries, with TCR-beta and/or TCR-alpha/delta assays applied to each sample. The Illumina high-throughput platform was used to sequence the amplified TCR libraries. Turning to the authors' computational methods: Clustering and dimensionality reduction were performed using pairwise TCRdist distances among GMM-specific receptors from ex vivo sorted or in vitro expanded T cells. Each clinical repertoire was assigned a mean NN-distance score, defined as the average TCRdist to the nearest 10% of tetramer-positive reference sequences. GEM TCR motif frequency was calculated as the fraction of unique TCRs that matched known GEM sequences by V/J usage and CDR3 length. Linear discriminant analysis with leave-one-out cross-validation, implemented in scikit-learn, was used to classify active tuberculosis. This is the immuneACCESS table as TCRdb keeps it, with only in-frame sequences that have V and J called. A part of the clones is gone; compared with another copy, unresolved V genes explain less than half, and the rest is unexplained. That table furnishes V, J and clone size, whereas the DNA furnished D and trimming. For this sample the table gives some 40,000 clones, of which around 94% were detected only once. The ten largest clones capture about 4.1% of the sample.

On this clone: Its antigen remains undetermined. No base qualities exist here, and no much larger clone lies one base off it.

The full study reports these points: Compared with IGRA-negative controls, TCR-alpha repertoires from active tuberculosis had smaller mean NN-distances to GMM-specific TCRs, which suggests clonal expansion of these TCRs. Clinical samples were selected based on the availability of cryopreserved specimens, with adults included as active tuberculosis cases and adolescents included as controls. With the diverse GMM-specific repertoire as input, a classifier achieved approximately 90% accuracy (AUROC 0.7 to 0.95), whereas GEM motif frequencies as input gave 70% accuracy. The smaller NN-distances were partly driven by shorter CDR3-alpha lengths in active tuberculosis patients, and the difference for TCR-beta did not reach statistical significance.

The input for sequencing was PBMCs, taken at tuberculosis diagnosis. The rearranged chain carries TRBV5-8 and TRBJ1-6, with 8 middle bases fitting TRBD1. This TCR came from an adult with tuberculosis. The bases are TGTGCCAGCACCTTCACAGGGGGTTGGTCACCCCTCCACTTT. It specifies CASTFTGGWSPLHF. Supplemented by the reference TRBV5-8 and TRBJ1-6 proteins around the CDR3, the complete variable domain is EAGVTQSPTHLIKTRGQQATLRCSPISGHTSVYWYQQALGLGLQFLLWYDEGEERNRGNFPPRFSGRQFPNYSSELNVNALELEDSALYLCASTFTGGWSPLHFGNGTRLTVT.